Here is one T cell receptor beta chain with its context. Its target is unknown. No immunosuppressive drugs were given to ulcerative colitis patients before diagnostic colonoscopy. This entry comes from a study of pediatric ulcerative colitis. The data were produced by immunoSEQ multiplex PCR, yet TCRdb's version contains in-frame clones alone and is incomplete. This table has about 36,000 clones, around four fifths appearing once. Study observations and caveats: All ulcerative colitis patients, but no controls, carried a couple of rectal clonotypes. Repertoires came from total lymphocyte DNA, so rare subsets like regulatory T cells may be missed. Clonal expansions reduced rectal repertoire diversity in acute severe colitis.

The germline CDR1 and CDR2 sequences are SGHRS and YFSETQ. J gave up 6 bases and V 0 bases, and 8 bases lay outside the gene matches. CDR3 length: 16 amino acids. The chain is built from TRBV5-1 and TRBJ2-1; 8 bases align to TRBD2. The sequencing input was blood. The sequence was collected from a girl aged 10-17 years with moderate ulcerative colitis. The CDR3 reads CASSLASGLGVNEQFF. Here the CDR3 DNA reads TGCGCCAGCAGCTTGGCTTCGGGACTAGGGGTCAATGAGCAGTTCTTC.